Each of the 23 T cell receptor beta chains below was sequenced from the same sample in a study of identical twins. TCRdb itself ran the 5' RACE reads through MiXCR, one entry per CDR3 protein. The sample has about 220,000 distinct CDR3 sequences; roughly a tenth are singletons. The specimen sequenced was memory (CD45RO+) T cells sorted from blood. All receptors derive from a woman under 30 in good health.

This clonotype was recorded a few times. The V call is TRBV12-3 or TRBV12-4, the J call TRBJ1-2, with D perhaps TRBD1 (6 bases). V lost 6 bases, J lost 6 bases, and 14 bases lay in between. This CDR3 contains 13 residues. The DNA of the CDR3 is TGTGCCAGCAGACCCCACAGGGTTCATGGCTACACCTTC. Residues: CASRPHRVHGYTF.

Only a few counts were recorded for this clonotype. The genes are TRBV20-1 and TRBJ2-3, with D possibly being TRBD2 (6 bases). This CDR3 contains 11 residues. V was pared by 7 bases and J by 8 bases, with 13 bases between. The germline V gene encodes CDR1 DFQATT and CDR2 SNEGSKA (reference sequence). CDR3 sequence reads: CSGVGGSTQYF. As DNA, the CDR3 is TGCAGTGGGGTCGGGGGAAGTACGCAGTATTTT.

This rearrangement joins TRBV29-1 to TRBJ2-5, with 8 bases matching TRBD1. Germline V gene sequence: CDR1 SQVTM, CDR2 ANQGSEA. J was trimmed by 2 bases and V by 4 bases; bases with no gene match: 3. The CDR3 contains 13 residues. As DNA, the CDR3 is TGCAGCGTTGTGTGGACAGGGCAAGAGACCCAGTACTTC. It encodes CSVVWTGQETQYF.

This clonotype was found a few times. This chain uses TRBV6-1 with TRBJ1-1; D is ambiguous. Trimming removed 6 bases from V and 11 bases from J, with 22 bases in between. Germline V gene sequence: CDR1 MNHNS, CDR2 SASEGT. The CDR3 consists of 14 residues. The CDR3 is CASRNLPLFLRAFF. DNA for the CDR3: TGTGCCAGCAGAAATTTACCGTTATTCCTTCGGGCTTTCTTT.

The chain combines TRBV20-1 with TRBJ2-3; unclear D gene. The CDR3 runs 14 residues. Trimming removed 3 bases at V and 1 base at J, with 11 bases between. Germline-derived CDR1 and CDR2 are DFQATT and SNEGSKA (reference sequence). The CDR3 loop is CSASSGRGTDTQYF. The CDR3 DNA sequence: TGCAGTGCTAGCTCTGGCCGGGGCACAGATACGCAGTATTTT.

This clonotype has more than one count but fewer than ten. This chain joins TRBV20-1 and TRBJ2-1, with D possibly being TRBD1 or TRBD2 (5 bases each). Germline loops: CDR1 DFQATT, CDR2 SNEGSKA (reference sequence). CDR3 length: 13 residues. V gave up 8 bases and J gave up 3 bases, with 14 bases separating them. CDR3: CSSPGPSYNEQFF. The CDR3 DNA reads as TGCAGTTCCCCGGGGCCGAGCTACAATGAGCAGTTCTTC.

This clonotype was found a few times. V gene TRBV20-1 combines with J gene TRBJ2-7; 7 bases map to TRBD2. V trimming: 3 bases; J trimming: 0 bases; junction bases outside the gene matches: 5. The germline V gene encodes CDR1 DFQATT and CDR2 SNEGSKA (reference sequence). The CDR3 covers 14 residues. In nucleotides, the CDR3 is TGCAGTGCTAGGCAGGGAGGGAGCTCCTACGAGCAGTACTTC. Translation: CSARQGGSSYEQYF.

This clonotype was counted a few times. The rearrangement links TRBV20-1 to TRBJ2-5, with TRBD2 identical over 10 bases. V gave up 6 bases and J gave up 3 bases; unmatched junction bases: 10. Germline loops: CDR1 DFQATT, CDR2 SNEGSKA (reference sequence). There are 15 residues in the CDR3. The CDR3 loop reads CSAQRGTSVEETQYF. Written as DNA, the CDR3 is TGCAGTGCCCAGCGGGGGACTAGCGTGGAAGAGACCCAGTACTTC.

The V call is TRBV20-1, the J call TRBJ1-3; no firm D call. The CDR3 covers 13 residues. Germline V gene data show CDR1 as DFQATT and CDR2 as SNEGSKA (reference sequence). Trimming stripped 6 bases from V and 4 bases from J, with 13 bases between. DNA of the CDR3: TGCAGTGCGAGGAGTACTCCCGGAAACACCATATATTTT. Its protein is CSARSTPGNTIYF.

This clonotype was seen a few times. This chain joins TRBV15 and TRBJ1-2, with D hard to call. The V end was cut by 0 bases, the J end by 4 bases, with 6 bases between. The CDR3 has 13 residues. Germline V gene sequence: CDR1 LNHNV, CDR2 YYDKDF (reference sequence). The CDR3 loop reads CATSREQSYGYTF. CDR3 nucleotides: TGTGCCACCAGCAGAGAACAGTCCTATGGCTACACCTTC.

This clonotype has more than one count but fewer than ten. The V call is TRBV7-2, the J call TRBJ2-3; D is tentatively TRBD1 or TRBD2 (6 bases each). The CDR3 has 13 residues. V was pared by 5 bases and J by 5 bases, with 11 bases between. CDR1 SGHTA and CDR2 FQGNSA come from the germline V gene. The CDR3 nucleotides are TGTGCCAGCAGCACCAGGGGAGGAGATACGCAGTATTTT. Amino acids: CASSTRGGDTQYF.

The rearrangement joins TRBV11-2 to TRBJ2-2; D tentatively reads TRBD1 or TRBD2 (5 bases each). The V and J ends lost 5 bases and 7 bases respectively, with 20 bases between them. There are 16 residues in the CDR3. Germline-derived CDR1 and CDR2 are SGHAT and FQNNGV. In DNA form, the CDR3 reads TGTGCCAGCAGCCTTACGCCGGGGACCTCGGTCGGGGAGCTGTTTTTT. Protein: CASSLTPGTSVGELFF.

At least ten counts were recorded for this clonotype. The gene calls are TRBV2 and TRBJ2-3; no clear D. The CDR3 contains 12 residues. The germline gives CDR1 SNHLY, CDR2 FYNNEI. V lost 6 bases and J lost 2, with 6 bases in between. The CDR3 loop reads CASSVATDTQYF. CDR3 sequence (DNA): TGTGCCAGCAGCGTAGCCACAGATACGCAGTATTTT.

The chain links TRBV9 to TRBJ2-7; 7 bases align to TRBD1. Germline CDR1 and CDR2: SGDLS and YYNGEE. There are 15 residues in the CDR3. The V segment lost 0 bases and the J segment 5 bases; nucleotides outside the gene matches: 8. This CDR3 is CASSVVWTGPHEQYF. The CDR3 DNA is TGTGCCAGCAGCGTAGTCTGGACAGGACCCCACGAGCAGTACTTC.

The table lists this clonotype with many counts. The chain combines TRBV4-3 with TRBJ2-1, with TRBD2 matching 15 bases. The junction had 0 bases not matched to a gene; V was cut back by 0 bases and J by 9 bases. The germline V gene encodes CDR1 LGHNA and CDR2 YSLEER. The CDR3 is made up of 15 amino acids. The DNA of the CDR3 is TGCGCCAGCAGCCAAGAGGGACTAGCGGGAGGTGAGCAGTTCTTC. The encoded protein is CASSQEGLAGGEQFF.

This clonotype showed up many times. The chain carries TRBV12-3 or TRBV12-4 and TRBJ2-5; D may be TRBD1 or TRBD2 (5 bases each). This CDR3 contains 15 residues. V was shortened by 5 bases and J by 2 bases, with 15 bases between the two germline ends. The chain's CDR3 is CASSRTPGRQETQYF. In DNA, the CDR3 is TGTGCCAGCAGTCGGACCCCGGGACGACAAGAGACCCAGTACTTC.

The J gene is TRBJ2-4, the V gene TRBV7-9; 7 bases align to TRBD1. The CDR3 is 14 residues long. Unmatched junction bases numbered 9, after V lost 3 bases and J lost 10 bases. The germline V gene has CDR1 SEHNR and CDR2 FQNEAQ (reference sequence). The CDR3 protein is CASSLGTAMGIQYF. DNA of the CDR3: TGTGCCAGCAGCTTGGGGACAGCGATGGGGATTCAGTACTTC.

This clonotype came up many times. V is TRBV7-2 and J is TRBJ2-7, with a tentative D call TRBD1 (8 bases). This CDR3 has 15 amino acids. Germline CDR1 is SGHTA and CDR2 is FQGNSA. V was cut by 3 bases and J by 2 bases, with 14 bases left in between. The chain's CDR3 is CASSFPQGGTYEQYF. The DNA for the CDR3 is TGTGCCAGCAGCTTCCCACAGGGGGGGACCTACGAGCAGTACTTC.

The rearrangement joins TRBV20-1 to TRBJ2-1; D is perhaps TRBD2 (6 bases). Germline V gives CDR1 DFQATT, CDR2 SNEGSKA (reference sequence). This CDR3 spans 13 amino acids. Trimming removed 3 bases at V and 6 bases at J, with 12 bases between. The CDR3: CSASWAGFNEQFF. The DNA of the CDR3 is TGCAGTGCTAGTTGGGCGGGGTTCAATGAGCAGTTCTTC.

The J gene is TRBJ1-4, the V gene TRBV12-3 or TRBV12-4; D is uncertain. Trimming took 2 bases from V and 5 from J, leaving 3 bases between them. The CDR3 runs to 12 residues. The CDR3 coding sequence is TGTGCCAGCAGTTTAACAAATGAAAAACTGTTTTTT. Amino acids: CASSLTNEKLFF.

The table lists this clonotype with many counts. The rearrangement joins TRBV6-1 to TRBJ2-7; 8 bases fit TRBD2. Germline CDR1 reads MNHNS; CDR2 reads SASEGT. The CDR3 is 14 residues long. Trimming removed 10 bases from V and 5 bases from J; junction bases left unmatched: 13. The CDR3 protein is CATGSSGNVHEQYF. CDR3 nucleotides: TGTGCCACCGGTAGTAGCGGGAACGTTCACGAGCAGTACTTC.

This clonotype was found many times. V is TRBV10-3 and J is TRBJ2-3; D is unresolved. Trimming removed 5 bases from V and 6 bases from J, with 12 bases in between. Germline CDR1 is ENHRY and CDR2 is SYGVKD. This CDR3 comprises 13 residues. This CDR3 is CAISFGPADTQYF. In DNA form, the CDR3 reads TGTGCCATCAGTTTTGGACCCGCGGATACGCAGTATTTT.

This clonotype was seen only a few times. A read error may account for a junction end that differs from germline. The chain links TRBV12-3 or TRBV12-4 to TRBJ2-1, with 9 bases lining up with TRBD2. The CDR3 has 18 amino acids. CDR3 DNA sequence: TGTGCCTGCAGTTTAGCGCAACTCAAGCGGGGGGACTACAATGAGCAGTTCTTC. Its translation: CACSLAQLKRGDYNEQFF.